This entry lists 32 T cell receptor beta chains sequenced from one sample in a study of blood T cells in healthy people across ages. A second PCR, run for roughly 6 to 11 cycles, used a sample-barcoded 5' primer plus a J-beta primer mix. Each CDR3 protein is one row after TCRdb ran MiXCR on the 5' RACE reads. Of 1.5 million to 2 million distinct CDR3 sequences in the sample, 49% were seen once. Material for sequencing was blood. These receptors all come from a woman aged 40 to 55 in good health.

This clonotype has just a few counts. The chain couples TRBV5-1 to TRBJ2-7; 9 nucleotides align to TRBD1. Germline-derived CDR1 and CDR2 are SGHRS and YFSETQ. V gave up 5 bases and J gave up 3 bases; unmatched junction bases: 9. The CDR3 runs 15 residues. The CDR3 coding sequence is TGCGCCAGCAGAACCGGGACAGGGACTATCTACGAGCAGTACTTC. Translating it yields CASRTGTGTIYEQYF.

The J gene is TRBJ2-5, the V gene TRBV12-3 or TRBV12-4; perhaps TRBD2 as D (6 bases). The CDR3 runs to 15 residues. The V end lost 7 bases, the J end lost 4 bases, and 19 bases lay between the germline ends. The CDR3: CASTRMAGLRETQYF. The CDR3 coding sequence is TGTGCCAGCACCCGAATGGCGGGGTTGCGAGAGACCCAGTACTTC.

The chain joins TRBV12-3 or TRBV12-4 to TRBJ2-1, with 10 positions matching TRBD2. The J call is doubtful: the DNA matches TRBJ2-7 better. CDR3 length equals 17 residues. CDR3 DNA: TGTGCCAGCAGTTTGGTAGTAGCGGGGGGACAATACAATGAGCAGTACTTC. Its translation is CASSLVVAGGQYNEQYF.

This clonotype occurred many times. This CDR3 reads CASSRNRADTQYF. In nucleotides, the CDR3 is TGCGCCAGCAGCCGTAACAGGGCAGATACGCAGTATTTT. The chain recombines TRBV4-3 with TRBJ2-3, with a weak D call TRBD1 (6 bases). CDR3 size: 13 residues. CDR1 is LGHNA, CDR2 YSLEER, per germline. V shed 4 bases and J shed 4 bases, with 9 bases lying between them.

The chain carries TRBV9 and TRBJ2-7; 9 bases align to TRBD1. TRBJ2-5 explains the end of the DNA better; the J call may be wrong. Germline loops: CDR1 SGDLS, CDR2 YYNGEE. CDR3 size: 16 residues. In DNA, the CDR3 is TGTGCCAGCAGCCTTGGTACAAGGACAGGGGATGTGACCCAGTACTTC. Its protein is CASSLGTRTGDVTQYF.

This clonotype was seen a single time. The chain carries TRBV7-2 and TRBJ2-1; unclear D gene. Trimming pared 4 bases from V and 10 bases from J, leaving 14 bases between. This CDR3 contains 13 residues. Germline lookup yields CDR1 SGHTA and CDR2 FQGNSA. The chain's CDR3 is CASSSDFLTEQFF. The CDR3 DNA reads as TGTGCCAGCAGCTCCGACTTTCTCACCGAGCAGTTCTTC.

About this clonotype itself: One junction end disagrees with the germline gene, perhaps due to a read error. The rearrangement uses TRBV6-5 and TRBJ2-3; D gene ambiguous. The CDR3 spans 15 residues. The germline gives CDR1 MNHEY, CDR2 SVGAGI. The CDR3 DNA follows: TGTGCCAGCAGTTACTCGAGGTTCCGCCCAGATAGGCAGTATTTT. Translation: CASSYSRFRPDRQYF.

V is TRBV28 and J is TRBJ2-1, with TRBD2 as a possible D gene (6 bases). The V gene lost 2 bases and the J gene lost 6 bases, with 14 bases spanning the gap. Germline CDR1 and CDR2: MDHEN and SYDVKM. The CDR3 spans 15 residues. CDR3 sequence (DNA): TGTGCCAGCAGTTTAGGGGGGAACGAAGGCAATGAGCAGTTCTTC. Its protein product is CASSLGGNEGNEQFF.

This sequence joins TRBV6-2 or TRBV6-3 and TRBJ2-7, with unresolved D. With 3 bases removed from V and 0 bases from J, the gap between germline ends came to 9 bases. The CDR3 has 14 amino acids. Germline CDR1 and CDR2: MNHEY and SVGEGT. CDR3 loop: CASSYRLGSYEQYF. CDR3 sequence (DNA): TGTGCCAGCAGTTATCGACTCGGCTCCTACGAGCAGTACTTC.

This clonotype has only a few counts. The V gene is TRBV7-9, the J gene TRBJ2-7; D perhaps matches TRBD1 (7 bases). V lost 4 bases to trimming and J lost 0 bases, with 19 bases between them. This CDR3 has 17 amino acids. Germline lookup yields CDR1 SEHNR and CDR2 FQNEAQ (reference sequence). The CDR3 is CASSSLVAGGFSYEQYF. The CDR3 DNA sequence: TGTGCCAGCAGCTCCCTGGTGGCAGGGGGGTTCTCCTACGAGCAGTACTTC.

CDR3 region: CSASPGTGSDEQFF. For the CDR3, the DNA is TGCAGTGCATCCCCCGGGACAGGGAGCGATGAGCAGTTCTTC. The V call is TRBV20-1, the J call TRBJ2-1; 9 bases line up with TRBD1. This CDR3 spans 14 amino acids. The junction had 11 bases not matched to a gene; V was cut back by 6 bases and J by 8 bases. Looked up from germline, CDR1 is DFQATT and CDR2 is SNEGSKA (reference sequence).

This rearrangement joins TRBV4-2 to TRBJ2-3; either TRBD1 or TRBD2 may fit D (5 bases each). Germline V gene lookup returns CDR1 LGHNA and CDR2 YNFKEQ. V was trimmed by 0 bases and J by 0 bases, leaving 10 bases between them. The length of the CDR3 is 16 residues. CDR3 sequence (DNA): TGTGCCAGCAGCCAAGAGCTGGGGGAGAGCACAGATACGCAGTATTTT. Encoded protein: CASSQELGESTDTQYF.

This clonotype was recorded a few times. The V and J genes are TRBV29-1 and TRBJ2-3; D is undetermined. The CDR3 runs to 14 residues. Trimming took off 3 bases at V and 3 bases at J, with 13 bases between the two ends. The germline CDR1 and CDR2 sequences are SQVTM and ANQGSEA. Here the CDR3 reads CSVESADWTDTQYF. The CDR3 DNA is TGCAGCGTTGAGTCTGCCGACTGGACAGATACGCAGTATTTT.

This clonotype was seen a single time. DNA of the CDR3: TGTGCCAGCAGCTTAGTTGGTACAGGGGAAGGAGGGGACTATGGCTACACCTTC. Protein sequence: CASSLVGTGEGGDYGYTF. J is TRBJ1-2 and V is TRBV7-9; 7 bases fit TRBD1. The CDR3 length is 18 residues. J lost 3 bases, V lost 1 base, and 14 bases had no gene match. Germline CDR1 and CDR2: SEHNR and FQNEAQ (reference sequence).

The J gene is TRBJ1-2, the V gene TRBV3-1; no definite D call. Germline lookup yields CDR1 LGHDT and CDR2 YNNKEL (reference sequence). V shed 0 bases and J shed 4 bases, with 9 bases lying between them. The CDR3 extends over 14 amino acids. CDR3: CASSQERNLYGYTF. CDR3 in DNA: TGTGCCAGCAGCCAAGAGCGCAACCTCTATGGCTACACCTTC.

V is TRBV28 and J is TRBJ2-1, with a tentative D call TRBD2 (6 bases). This CDR3 has 14 amino acids. Trimming pared 4 bases from V and 8 bases from J, leaving 15 bases between. CDR1 and CDR2 from the germline V gene are MDHEN and SYDVKM. In nucleotides, the CDR3 is TGTGCCAGCAGTTCCAGGCGGGGATCTGATGAGCAGTTCTTC. Its translation: CASSSRRGSDEQFF.

This sequence joins TRBV24-1 and TRBJ2-5; no firm D call. V lost 5 bases and J lost 7, with 16 bases in between. CDR1 is KGHDR and CDR2 is SFDVKD in the germline V gene. CDR3 length: 14 amino acids. Here the CDR3 reads CATSGYDSMGTQYF. The CDR3 DNA is TGTGCCACCAGTGGGTATGACTCCATGGGGACCCAGTACTTC.

The rearrangement links TRBV7-2 to TRBJ2-5, with 8 nucleotides matching TRBD2. The CDR3 runs to 15 residues. Germline V gene sequence: CDR1 SGHTA, CDR2 FQGNSA. Losses at the gene ends were 2 bases for V and 11 bases for J; bases not matched to a gene: 13. The CDR3 here is CASSLPRGGRNEQYF. As DNA, the CDR3 is TGTGCCAGCAGCTTACCTCGGGGGGGCCGGAATGAGCAGTACTTC.

This clonotype was observed once. This chain joins TRBV5-6 and TRBJ2-3; D possibly uses TRBD1 or TRBD2 (6 bases each). Germline V gives CDR1 SGHDT, CDR2 YYEEEE. V shed 4 bases and J shed 2 bases, with 14 bases lying between them. The CDR3 has 15 residues. CDR3: CASSAARGHTDTQYF. As DNA, the CDR3 is TGTGCCAGCAGCGCGGCCCGGGGGCACACAGATACGCAGTATTTT.

This clonotype showed up just a few times. The chain employs TRBV4-2 and TRBJ1-5; the D is unclear. CDR3 length equals 14 residues. The germline CDR1 and CDR2 sequences are LGHNA and YNFKEQ. V lost 4 bases to trimming and J lost 0 bases, with 7 bases between them. The CDR3 is CASSPDLSNQPQHF. The CDR3 coding sequence is TGTGCCAGCAGCCCTGACCTTAGCAATCAGCCCCAGCATTTT.

In its sample, this clonotype was seen a few times. The chain joins TRBV6-5 to TRBJ1-1; 9 bases fit TRBD1. This CDR3 is built from 16 residues. Germline assignment: CDR1 MNHEY and CDR2 SVGAGI. The trim removed 4 bases at V and 0 bases at J, leaving 6 bases unmatched. CDR3 region: CASSWGQGLMNTEAFF. The CDR3 DNA reads as TGTGCCAGCAGTTGGGGACAGGGACTCATGAACACTGAAGCTTTCTTT.

The V and J genes are TRBV7-4 and TRBJ2-4, with D tentatively TRBD2 (6 bases). The closer fit of TRBJ2-7 to the DNA end suggests the J call may be wrong. Per germline, CDR1 SGHVT and CDR2 SQSDAQ. CDR3 size: 14 residues. DNA for the CDR3: TGTGCCAGCAGCTTAGACCGGCGGGGTCGCGAGCAGTACTTC. It translates to CASSLDRRGREQYF.

The CDR3 sequence: CASRKGQRTHEQYF. As DNA, the CDR3 is TGTGCCAGCAGGAAAGGGCAGAGAACCCACGAGCAGTACTTC. This chain uses TRBV7-2 with TRBJ2-4; D not resolved. The end of the DNA aligns better with TRBJ2-7, so the J call may be wrong. CDR1 and CDR2 from the germline V gene are SGHTA and FQGNSA. The CDR3 spans 14 residues.

Concerning this clonotype itself: The junction does not match germline at one end; this may be a read error. V is TRBV7-7 and J is TRBJ2-1, with a possible D match to TRBD2 (5 bases). The CDR3 length is 16 residues. Germline assignment: CDR1 SSHAT and CDR2 FNYEAQ (reference sequence). As DNA, the CDR3 is TGTGCTAGCAGCCCCCTAGTAGGGAGCTCCTACAATGAGCAGTTCTTC. Its protein product is CASSPLVGSSYNEQFF. Combining the CDR3 with reference TRBV7-7 and TRBJ2-1 gives the whole variable domain GAGVSQSPRYKVTKRGQDVTLRCDPISSHATLYWYQQALGQGPEFLTYFNYEAQPDKSGLPSDRFSAERPEGSISTLTIQRTEQRDSAMYRCASSPLVGSSYNEQFFGPGTRLTVL.

With regard to this clonotype: A read error may account for a junction end that differs from germline. The V and J genes are TRBV5-6 and TRBJ2-3; TRBD2 might be the D (5 bases). Germline V gene data show CDR1 as SGHDT and CDR2 as YYEEEE. The CDR3 contains 13 residues. The CDR3 reads CAGSQTREGTQYF. CDR3 nucleotides: TGTGCCGGCAGCCAGACACGGGAAGGTACGCAGTATTTT.

CDR3 in amino acids: CSVARGDTEAFF. The CDR3 region has the DNA TGCAGCGTTGCCAGGGGGGACACTGAAGCTTTCTTT. The chain carries TRBV29-1 and TRBJ1-1, with 7 bases lining up with TRBD1. CDR3 length: 12 residues. Losses at the gene ends were 4 bases for V and 3 bases for J; bases not matched to a gene: 2. CDR1 and CDR2 (germline): SQVTM, ANQGSEA.

The chain links TRBV6-5 to TRBJ1-2; D gene unclear. This CDR3 region has 14 residues. The V gene's germline CDR1 is MNHEY and CDR2 SVGAGI. Trimming cost V 0 bases and J 3 bases, with 8 bases left between them. This CDR3 reads CASSYSLAHYGYTF. The CDR3 nucleotides read TGTGCCAGCAGTTACTCTCTTGCCCACTATGGCTACACCTTC.

V is TRBV27 and J is TRBJ2-5; D is possibly TRBD2 (6 bases). With 2 bases removed from V and 11 bases from J, the gap between germline ends came to 15 bases. The CDR3 runs 13 residues. Per the germline V gene, CDR1 is MNHEY and CDR2 is SMNVEV (reference sequence). In DNA form, the CDR3 reads TGTGCCAGCAGTTTAGGGACTTTTACTGAGCAGTACTTC. Translating gives CASSLGTFTEQYF.

The chain couples TRBV20-1 to TRBJ2-1, with D possibly TRBD1 on 5 matching bases. Trimming left V 4 bases short and J 3 bases short, with 13 bases between. CDR1 and CDR2 from the germline V gene are DFQATT and SNEGSKA (reference sequence). The CDR3 length is 14 residues. The DNA for the CDR3 is TGCAGTGCTACTTACAGGTCCAACTACAATGAGCAGTTCTTC. Its translation is CSATYRSNYNEQFF.

This chain connects TRBV28 to TRBJ1-2; 8 bases align to TRBD1. Per germline, CDR1 MDHEN and CDR2 SYDVKM. The CDR3 totals 15 residues. V lost 6 bases and J lost 8; bases outside the gene matches: 14. Here the CDR3 DNA reads TGTGCCAGCAGGCCTCTCCCGACAGGGGCGAGGGGCTACACCTTC. It translates to CASRPLPTGARGYTF.

The chain carries TRBV27 and TRBJ1-1, with TRBD1 matching over 9 bases. CDR3 length: 13 amino acids. Germline V gene lookup returns CDR1 MNHEY and CDR2 SMNVEV (reference sequence). Trimming at V came to 6 bases and at J to 3 bases, leaving 2 bases not matched to a gene. For the CDR3, the DNA is TGTGCCAGCAGAGGACAGGGGTACACTGAAGCTTTCTTT. Its translation: CASRGQGYTEAFF.

The rearrangement uses TRBV2 and TRBJ2-3, with a tentative D call TRBD1 (5 bases). This CDR3 has 15 amino acids. V was cut by 0 bases and J by 4 bases, with 11 bases left in between. Germline CDR1 and CDR2: SNHLY and FYNNEI. CDR3 amino acids: CASSEALDNADTQYF. In DNA, the CDR3 is TGTGCCAGCAGTGAAGCGTTGGACAACGCAGATACGCAGTATTTT.